This TCR beta chain was obtained from a study of shared T cell receptors in the human thymus. The repertoire was sequenced with immunoSEQ multiplex PCR; TCRdb's copy has only in-frame clones and lacks some. The sample has 700,000 or so clones; approximately 85% are singletons. The J segment lost 10 bases and the V segment lost 3 bases, leaving 11 bases of the junction unmatched. CDR1 and CDR2 (germline): LGHNA, YSLEER. The CDR3 runs to 15 residues. These data were likewise used in another study, on human thymus T cells. That publication notes: Resections that were taken during corrective heart surgery supplied the thymus tissue. V and J gene usage appeared biased in thymic and blood repertoires. As related research reported, thymic repertoires overlapped highly among unrelated individuals.

The sequencing sample was made of thymocytes. The chain carries TRBV4-3 and TRBJ1-4, with 7 bases matching TRBD1. The sequence derives from a girl less than two years old with a congenital heart defect. CDR3 nucleotide sequence: TGCGCCAGCAGCCAGAACCGAGAGGGGGCTTCAAAACTGTTTTTT. This translates into CASSQNREGASKLFF.